Shown below are 13 T cell receptor beta chains from a single sample sequenced in a study of tumor-infiltrating lymphocytes in primary liver carcinoma. A constant-region primer primed TCR beta cDNA synthesis from 450 to 550 ng of total RNA. Investigators got TCR beta libraries out of three nested multiplex PCR rounds, done with slightly modified ARM-PCR. PCR rounds one and two used TRBV1-TRBV30 forward primers with a C-beta reverse primer for around 11 cycles each. TCRdb reprocessed the multiplex PCR reads with MiXCR, giving one entry per CDR3 protein. The sample gives roughly 78,000 distinct CDR3 sequences, about two thirds of which show up once; approximately 13% is in the top ten. Scientists recovered RNA and DNA together from roughly 20-30 mg of unsorted bulk tissue. The sequenced material came from liver tumor tissue from sampling region 4. The subset denotes: tumor region T4, right-lateral pole. The receptors stem from a woman aged 55-69 years with primary liver carcinoma and hepatitis B virus infection.

The chain links TRBV4-2 to TRBJ1-1; D gene unclear. Deletions cut 7 bases from V and 3 bases from J, with 12 bases between. Per germline, CDR1 LGHNA and CDR2 YNFKEQ. The CDR3 length is 13 residues. The CDR3 is CASMLKSDTEAFF. The CDR3 bases are TGTGCCAGCATGCTAAAGAGTGACACTGAAGCTTTCTTT.

This clonotype was recorded at least ten times. The chain combines TRBV6-1 with TRBJ1-5; no firm D call. Germline values: CDR1 MNHNS, CDR2 SASEGT. The CDR3 runs to 13 residues. V was shortened by 2 bases and J by 6 bases, with 8 bases between the two germline ends. This CDR3 reads CASSETGAQPQHF. The CDR3 nucleotides read TGTGCCAGCAGTGAAACGGGCGCTCAGCCCCAGCATTTT.

The chain employs TRBV28 and TRBJ2-5, with D perhaps matching TRBD2 (6 bases). The CDR3 has 14 residues. Germline lookup yields CDR1 MDHEN and CDR2 SYDVKM. V gave up 6 bases and J gave up 2 bases, with 13 bases separating them. CDR3 protein: CASSDPGRQETQYF. The CDR3 region has the DNA TGTGCCAGCAGCGACCCCGGGAGACAAGAGACCCAGTACTTC. Using reference TRBV28 and TRBJ2-5 for the parts outside the CDR3, the full variable domain is DVKVTQSSRYLVKRTGEKVFLECVQDMDHENMFWYRQDPGLGLRLIYFSYDVKMKEKGDIPEGYSVSREKKERFSLILESASTNQTSMYLCASSDPGRQETQYFGPGTRLLVL.

As for this clonotype: Since the CDR3 does not end with the conserved phenylalanine or tryptophan, this likely comes from a read error. V usage is TRBV11-2 and J usage is TRBJ1-1; D is unresolved. The V gene's germline CDR1 is SGHAT and CDR2 FQNNGV. This CDR3 comprises 13 residues. The CDR3 region is CASNLDRSSEAFS. The CDR3 DNA reads as TGTGCCAGCAACTTAGATAGGTCTTCCGAAGCTTTCTCT.

As to this clonotype: Because the CDR3 is missing its conserved closing phenylalanine or tryptophan, this is likely a read error. The J gene is TRBJ1-2, the V gene TRBV6-6; D remains unclear. CDR3 length: 11 residues. Germline assignment: CDR1 MNHNY and CDR2 SVGAGI (reference sequence). V was shortened by 11 bases and J by 2 bases, with 9 bases between the two germline ends. CDR3 in amino acids: CAGTRNYGYTL. The CDR3 DNA follows: TGTGCCGGCACCAGAAACTATGGCTACACCTTA.

V and J are TRBV6-1 and TRBJ2-7; 8 nucleotides line up with TRBD2. This CDR3 spans 15 amino acids. The trim removed 2 bases at V and 6 bases at J, leaving 9 bases unmatched. Germline lookup yields CDR1 MNHNS and CDR2 SASEGT. This CDR3 is CASSEMSGSHPEQYF. In DNA form, the CDR3 reads TGTGCCAGCAGTGAAATGAGCGGGAGCCACCCCGAGCAGTACTTC.

A remark on this clonotype: A junction end diverges from the germline sequence, so it may reflect a read error. J is TRBJ2-1 and V is TRBV12-5, with 9 nucleotides matching TRBD2. The CDR3 sequence is 14 residues long. The germline V gene encodes CDR1 LGHNT and CDR2 FRNRAP. The CDR3 coding sequence is TGTGCTAGTGGTACAAAGCGGGAGGAGGATGAGCAGTCCTTC. Its protein is CASGTKREEDEQSF.

A few counts support this clonotype. Being one base from a much bigger clone, this may be a read error. The CDR3 end shows no conserved phenylalanine or tryptophan, and so a read error is likely. V is TRBV5-5 and J is TRBJ2-5, with TRBD1 matching 11 bases. CDR1 and CDR2 from the germline V gene are SGHKS and YYEKEE (reference sequence). Trimming cost V 4 bases and J 2 bases; bases outside gene matches: 1. The CDR3 extends over 14 amino acids. The CDR3 DNA reads as TGTGCCAGCAGCGGGACAGGGGGACAAGAGACCCAGTACCTC. This sequence encodes CASSGTGGQETQYL.

The chain couples TRBV7-9 to TRBJ2-3; 11 bases align to TRBD2. V was pared by 5 bases and J by 4 bases, with 5 bases of the junction left unmatched. The CDR3 totals 15 residues. Germline loops: CDR1 SEHNR, CDR2 FQNEAQ (reference sequence). The DNA for the CDR3 is TGTGCCAGCAGCCTGATTAGCGGGGGGGCAGATACGCAGTATTTT. As protein: CASSLISGGADTQYF.

The chain has TRBV14 and TRBJ2-1, with D possibly TRBD1 on 5 matching bases. V was pared by 4 bases and J by 6 bases, with 19 bases between. The CDR3 is 16 amino acids. Germline CDR1 SGHDN, CDR2 FVKESK. CDR3 in DNA: TGTGCCAGCAGCCTTCTCAGGGCGTTAGCTGGCAATGAGCAGTTCTTC. As protein: CASSLLRALAGNEQFF.

The CDR3 spells CASSWGQGGFSSYNEQFF. In nucleotides, the CDR3 is TGTGCCAGCAGTTGGGGCCAGGGAGGGTTCAGCTCCTACAATGAGCAGTTCTTC. The rearrangement links TRBV6-1 to TRBJ2-1; 7 nucleotides align to TRBD2. Germline lookup yields CDR1 MNHNS and CDR2 SASEGT. The CDR3 is 18 amino acids. The J segment lost 0 bases and the V segment lost 5 bases, leaving 13 bases of the junction unmatched.

As concerns this clonotype: Being one base from a much bigger clone, this may be a read error. The CDR3 loop reads CTSSLSGAGLSEAFF. DNA for the CDR3: TGTACCAGCAGCTTGTCCGGGGCTGGTCTATCTGAAGCTTTCTTT. V and J are TRBV7-9 and TRBJ1-1, with a weak D call TRBD1 (5 bases). The CDR3 has 15 residues. The germline V gene has CDR1 SEHNR and CDR2 FQNEAQ (reference sequence).

Concerning this clonotype: Compared with germline, one end of the junction differs, possibly owing to a read error. The rearrangement joins TRBV11-3 to TRBJ2-1; tentatively, D is TRBD1 or TRBD2 (6 bases each). Per germline, CDR1 SGHNT and CDR2 YENEEA. CDR3 length: 15 amino acids. CDR3 sequence reads: CACRPLTGALVKQFF. The CDR3 nucleotides read TGTGCCTGCAGACCTCTAACGGGGGCCCTCGTTAAGCAGTTCTTC.